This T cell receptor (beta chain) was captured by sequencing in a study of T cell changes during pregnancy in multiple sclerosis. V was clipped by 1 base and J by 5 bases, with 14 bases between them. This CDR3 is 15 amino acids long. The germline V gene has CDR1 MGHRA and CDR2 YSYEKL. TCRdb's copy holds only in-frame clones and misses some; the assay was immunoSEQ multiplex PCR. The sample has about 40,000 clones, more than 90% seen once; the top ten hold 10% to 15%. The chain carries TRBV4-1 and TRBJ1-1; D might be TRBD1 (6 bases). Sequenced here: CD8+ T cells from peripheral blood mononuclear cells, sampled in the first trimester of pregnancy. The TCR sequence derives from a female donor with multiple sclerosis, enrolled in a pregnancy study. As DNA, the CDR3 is TGCGCCAGCAGCCAAGCGAGGGGAGGGGGAACTGAAGCTTTCTTT. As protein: CASSQARGGGTEAFF.